Below are 21 T cell receptor beta chains sequenced from a single sample in a study of shared clonotypes between healthy human individuals. The repertoire was sequenced with immunoSEQ multiplex PCR; TCRdb's copy has only in-frame clones and lacks some. There are around 510,000 clones in the sample; roughly 95% occur only once, and about 0.067% lies in the top ten. What was sequenced was naive CD4+ T cells sorted from blood. Subset specified: CD45RA+ positively selected. The receptor set was obtained from a woman aged 30 to 39 in good health.

The chain carries TRBV12-5 and TRBJ2-2; no firm D call. The CDR3 contains 12 residues. Trimming removed 5 bases at V and 4 bases at J, with 5 bases between. Germline lookup yields CDR1 LGHNT and CDR2 FRNRAP. The CDR3 DNA sequence: TGTGCTAGTGGTAAAGTCACCGGGGAGCTGTTTTTT. It translates to CASGKVTGELFF.

The gene calls are TRBV28 and TRBJ1-4; maybe TRBD1 (5 bases). V gave up 2 bases and J gave up 3 bases, with 28 bases separating them. This CDR3 region has 21 residues. Germline CDR1 is MDHEN and CDR2 is SYDVKM. CDR3 region: CASSLGWVPGDPGNSNEKLFF. The CDR3 DNA reads as TGTGCCAGCAGTTTAGGTTGGGTACCGGGGGACCCAGGAAATTCTAATGAAAAACTGTTTTTT. The full variable domain, its missing parts supplied by reference TRBV28 and TRBJ1-4, is DVKVTQSSRYLVKRTGEKVFLECVQDMDHENMFWYRQDPGLGLRLIYFSYDVKMKEKGDIPEGYSVSREKKERFSLILESASTNQTSMYLCASSLGWVPGDPGNSNEKLFFGSGTQLSVL.

The genes are TRBV9 and TRBJ2-3, with 7 bases aligning to TRBD2. The germline V gene has CDR1 SGDLS and CDR2 YYNGEE. V shed 3 bases and J 2 bases; nucleotides not matched to a gene: 6. CDR3 length equals 15 residues. The CDR3, as DNA: TGTGCCAGCAGCGGAGCGGGAACAAACACAGATACGCAGTATTTT. It translates to CASSGAGTNTDTQYF. The whole variable domain, filled in from reference TRBV9 and TRBJ2-3, reads DSGVTQTPKHLITATGQRVTLRCSPRSGDLSVYWYQQSLDQGLQFLIQYYNGEERAKGNILERFSAQQFPDLHSELNLSSLELGDSALYFCASSGAGTNTDTQYFGPGTRLTVL.

This chain uses TRBV7-6 with TRBJ1-4; perhaps TRBD1 as D (5 bases). This CDR3 comprises 15 residues. V lost 0 bases and J lost 8, with 13 bases in between. CDR1 SGHVS and CDR2 FNYEAQ come from the germline V gene. The CDR3: CASSLALDGHEKLFF. CDR3 in DNA: TGTGCCAGCAGCTTAGCGCTGGACGGACACGAAAAACTGTTTTTT.

V and J are TRBV28 and TRBJ1-2, with D unclear. Per germline, CDR1 MDHEN and CDR2 SYDVKM. Trimming took off 2 bases at V and 8 bases at J, with 24 bases between the two ends. This CDR3 contains 17 residues. In nucleotides, the CDR3 is TGTGCCAGCAGTTTAGTAGGGCCGGGTCCTCAAGTCGAGGGCTACACCTTC. Translated: CASSLVGPGPQVEGYTF.

The DNA for the CDR3 is TGTGCCAGCAGCTTAGCCCTAGCCCAGGGCCCAGATACGCAGTATTTT. Its translation: CASSLALAQGPDTQYF. This sequence joins TRBV11-2 and TRBJ2-3; TRBD1 or TRBD2 may be the D gene (5 bases each). Germline loops: CDR1 SGHAT, CDR2 FQNNGV. The germline V and J ends were trimmed by 1 base and 4 bases, with 15 bases remaining between them. The CDR3 sequence is 16 residues long.

This chain links TRBV5-1 with TRBJ2-1; 7 bases are shared with TRBD2. Germline V lookup: CDR1 SGHRS, CDR2 YFSETQ. CDR3 length: 15 amino acids. V lost 0 bases and J lost 5; bases outside the gene matches: 5. The CDR3 nucleotides are TGCGCCAGCAGCTTGGGAGCTAGCGGCAACAATGAGCAGTTCTTC. It translates to CASSLGASGNNEQFF.

In this sample, this clone turned up once. This rearrangement joins TRBV7-9 to TRBJ2-7, with 7 bases lining up with TRBD2. This CDR3 is 13 amino acids long. Germline trimming cut 4 bases from V and 7 bases from J; bases unmatched to any gene: 7. In germline, CDR1 is SEHNR, CDR2 FQNEAQ (reference sequence). The CDR3 sequence is CASSSMTSWEQYF. The CDR3 nucleotides are TGTGCCAGCAGCTCGATGACTAGCTGGGAGCAGTACTTC.

This clone was found once. The rearrangement joins TRBV7-8 to TRBJ2-1; 14 positions agree with TRBD2. CDR1 is SGHVS and CDR2 is FQNEAQ in the germline V gene. J lost 8 bases, V lost 6 bases, and 3 bases had no gene match. This CDR3 has 14 amino acids. The CDR3 here is CASRRLAGGYEQFF. CDR3 bases: TGTGCCAGCAGAAGACTAGCGGGAGGGTATGAGCAGTTCTTC.

The chain carries TRBV6-1 and TRBJ1-4; D may be TRBD1 (5 bases). Germline V gene data show CDR1 as MNHNS and CDR2 as SASEGT. The CDR3 length is 13 residues. Trimming stripped 8 bases from V and 4 bases from J, with 11 bases between. The chain's CDR3 is CASGDVYNEKLFF. CDR3 coding DNA: TGTGCCAGCGGGGACGTATATAATGAAAAACTGTTTTTT.

The V gene is TRBV28, the J gene TRBJ1-5; TRBD1 is a possible D gene (6 bases). This CDR3 has 15 amino acids. Germline V gives CDR1 MDHEN, CDR2 SYDVKM. V shed 6 bases and J shed 4 bases, with 16 bases lying between them. The CDR3 DNA is TGTGCCAGCAGCCGGGATATTACAGGGAATCAGCCCCAGCATTTT. Its translation: CASSRDITGNQPQHF.

The rearrangement uses TRBV28 and TRBJ1-3; no clear D gene. The germline V gene encodes CDR1 MDHEN and CDR2 SYDVKM. This CDR3 region has 15 residues. Trimming removed 10 bases from V and 7 bases from J, with 23 bases in between. CDR3 sequence (DNA): TGTGCCACCCGTGGAGGGCCACGATTCGGGAACACCATATATTTT. Translation gives CATRGGPRFGNTIYF. The full variable domain, with the rest looked up from reference TRBV28 and TRBJ1-3, is DVKVTQSSRYLVKRTGEKVFLECVQDMDHENMFWYRQDPGLGLRLIYFSYDVKMKEKGDIPEGYSVSREKKERFSLILESASTNQTSMYLCATRGGPRFGNTIYFGEGSWLTVV.

This clone was counted a single time. The J gene is TRBJ1-5, the V gene TRBV10-3; TRBD1 might be the D (5 bases). V dropped 4 bases and J dropped 8 bases, with 15 bases sitting between them. Germline V lookup: CDR1 ENHRY, CDR2 SYGVKD. The CDR3 extends over 14 amino acids. The CDR3 DNA reads TGTGCCATCAGTGCGGGGACGGGGATCAAGCCCCAGCATTTT. Protein product: CAISAGTGIKPQHF.

This sequence joins TRBV18 and TRBJ2-7, with 10 bases lining up with TRBD1. The CDR3 is made up of 16 amino acids. Per germline, CDR1 KGHSH and CDR2 LQKENI. Trimming cost V 1 base and J 5 bases; bases outside gene matches: 8. In DNA form, the CDR3 reads TGTGCCAGCTCACCACGACAGGGGGCGGCTTGGAACGAGCAGTACTTC. Translated, it gives CASSPRQGAAWNEQYF.

This sequence joins TRBV27 and TRBJ2-3; D is undetermined. Germline V gene data show CDR1 as MNHEY and CDR2 as SMNVEV (reference sequence). The CDR3 sequence is 15 residues long. V was pared by 7 bases and J by 3 bases, with 17 bases between. Here the CDR3 reads CASTWSPVGTDTQYF. CDR3 DNA: TGTGCCAGCACCTGGAGTCCGGTGGGGACAGATACGCAGTATTTT.

The genes are TRBV19 and TRBJ2-1; 11 bases are a match to TRBD2. The CDR3 runs 15 residues. Trimming at V came to 6 bases and at J to 7 bases, leaving 8 bases not matched to a gene. Germline CDR1 and CDR2: LNHDA and SQIVND (reference sequence). The CDR3 DNA reads as TGTGCCAGTAGGCCACTAGCGGGAGAGCATAATGAGCAGTTCTTC. It yields the protein CASRPLAGEHNEQFF.

The CDR3 protein is CASSSGLQHPWYEQYF. In DNA form, the CDR3 reads TGTGCCAGCAGCTCGGGACTTCAGCATCCCTGGTACGAGCAGTACTTC. This chain connects TRBV5-4 to TRBJ2-5; D possibly corresponds to TRBD2 (6 bases). The J call is uncertain, as TRBJ2-7 better fits the DNA end. The CDR3 contains 16 residues. Germline CDR1 and CDR2: SGHNT and YYREEE (reference sequence).

This clone came up once. The J gene is TRBJ1-5, the V gene TRBV5-5, with TRBD1 as a possible D gene (6 bases). Germline values: CDR1 SGHKS, CDR2 YYEKEE (reference sequence). The length of the CDR3 is 14 residues. With 2 bases removed from V and 7 bases from J, the gap between germline ends came to 13 bases. Written as DNA, the CDR3 is TGTGCCAGCAGCTTTATGGGGGCCGGCCAGCCCCAGCATTTT. It codes for CASSFMGAGQPQHF.

V gene TRBV28 combines with J gene TRBJ1-3, with D uncertain. CDR3 length: 17 residues. V was trimmed by 2 bases and J by 0 bases, leaving 14 bases between them. CDR1 and CDR2 (germline): MDHEN, SYDVKM. The CDR3 reads CASSLSELSSSGNTIYF. DNA of the CDR3: TGTGCCAGCAGTTTAAGTGAGTTGTCATCCTCTGGAAACACCATATATTTT.

The V gene is TRBV7-6, the J gene TRBJ1-2; D unclear. The CDR3 length is 14 residues. In germline, CDR1 is SGHVS, CDR2 FNYEAQ. V was cut by 5 bases and J by 7 bases, with 17 bases left in between. The DNA of the CDR3 is TGTGCCAGCAGCCCTCGTCTGGAGGAGGGTGGCTACACCTTC. Encoded protein: CASSPRLEEGGYTF. The full variable domain, with the rest looked up from reference TRBV7-6 and TRBJ1-2, is GAGVSQSPRYKVTKRGQDVALRCDPISGHVSLYWYRQALGQGPEFLTYFNYEAQQDKSGLPNDRFSAERPEGSISTLTIQRTEQRDSAMYRCASSPRLEEGGYTFGSGTRLTVV.

This clone came up once. The V call is TRBV18, the J call TRBJ2-1; 9 positions match TRBD2. This CDR3 has 14 residues. The trim removed 9 bases at V and 5 bases at J, leaving 8 bases unmatched. CDR1 is KGHSH and CDR2 is LQKENI in the germline V gene. The CDR3 nucleotides read TGTGCCAGTAATAGCGGGAGTGGCAACAATGAGCAGTTCTTC. Its protein is CASNSGSGNNEQFF.